One sample yielded the 22 T cell receptor beta chains listed below, sequenced in a study of blood T cell repertoires in COVID-19. Repertoires were generated with immunoSEQ multiplex PCR, while TCRdb's copy carries only in-frame clones and drops some. Among 100,000 to 120,000 clones, 85% were seen once, and the ten largest hold less than 15%. Sequencing used peripheral blood. These receptors came from a human donor in a cohort sampled during active COVID-19.

V gene TRBV6-5 combines with J gene TRBJ1-5; possibly TRBD1 for D (6 bases). The CDR3 consists of 14 residues. Deletions cut 6 bases from V and 0 bases from J, with 9 bases between. Germline V gives CDR1 MNHEY, CDR2 SVGAGI. The CDR3 here is CASSQGYSNQPQHF. In DNA form, the CDR3 reads TGTGCCAGCAGCCAGGGGTATAGCAATCAGCCCCAGCATTTT.

CDR3 coding DNA: TGTGCCAGCAGTGAAGCGGGCTTTTACAATGAGCAGTTCTTC. Protein product: CASSEAGFYNEQFF. This chain links TRBV6-1 with TRBJ2-1, with unresolved D. Trimming removed 0 bases at V and 4 bases at J, with 7 bases between. CDR1 is MNHNS, CDR2 SASEGT, per germline. The CDR3 contains 14 residues.

The genes are TRBV9 and TRBJ2-3; TRBD2 is a possible D gene (7 bases). The germline CDR1 and CDR2 sequences are SGDLS and YYNGEE. Trimming pared 7 bases from V and 1 base from J, leaving 13 bases between. The CDR3 extends over 14 amino acids. The CDR3: CASGGGRRTDTQYF. The CDR3 region has the DNA TGTGCCAGCGGGGGGGGGCGCCGCACAGATACGCAGTATTTT. The whole variable domain, remainder taken from reference TRBV9 and TRBJ2-3, is DSGVTQTPKHLITATGQRVTLRCSPRSGDLSVYWYQQSLDQGLQFLIQYYNGEERAKGNILERFSAQQFPDLHSELNLSSLELGDSALYFCASGGGRRTDTQYFGPGTRLTVL.

The V call is TRBV5-1, the J call TRBJ2-5; perhaps TRBD2 as D (6 bases). CDR3 length: 14 amino acids. Per germline, CDR1 SGHRS and CDR2 YFSETQ. With 0 bases removed from V and 0 bases from J, the gap between germline ends came to 6 bases. This CDR3 reads CASSLAGDQETQYF. The DNA for the CDR3 is TGCGCCAGCAGCTTGGCGGGGGACCAAGAGACCCAGTACTTC.

The gene calls are TRBV10-3 and TRBJ2-3; possibly TRBD2 for D (6 bases). The CDR3 covers 14 residues. CDR1 and CDR2 (germline): ENHRY, SYGVKD. The germline V and J ends were trimmed by 6 bases and 1 base, with 11 bases remaining between them. The DNA for the CDR3 is TGTGCCATCAGCCGTAGCGGAGGCACAGATACGCAGTATTTT. The encoded protein is CAISRSGGTDTQYF.

The V call is TRBV29-1, the J call TRBJ2-3; TRBD2 agrees at 8 bases. Germline-derived CDR1 and CDR2 are SQVTM and ANQGSEA. This CDR3 comprises 14 residues. V gave up 4 bases and J gave up 4 bases; unmatched junction bases: 7. The CDR3 protein is CSVGAGGAPDTQYF. For the CDR3, the DNA is TGCAGCGTTGGGGCGGGGGGCGCCCCAGATACGCAGTATTTT.

This clone was observed a few times. This rearrangement joins TRBV2 to TRBJ1-1; D perhaps matches TRBD1 (6 bases). CDR1 is SNHLY, CDR2 FYNNEI, per germline. V was shortened by 10 bases and J by 6 bases, with 18 bases between the two germline ends. This CDR3 contains 13 residues. CDR3 nucleotides: TGTGCCAACAGGGTTGGACAGAGGGCTGAAGCTTTCTTT. Encoded protein: CANRVGQRAEAFF.

The gene calls are TRBV19 and TRBJ1-4, with D unclear. The CDR3 spans 15 residues. V was shortened by 5 bases and J by 6 bases, with 16 bases between the two germline ends. CDR1 is LNHDA, CDR2 SQIVND, per germline (reference sequence). This CDR3 is CASSPRRSPDEKLFF. The CDR3 region has the DNA TGTGCCAGTAGTCCCCGTCGATCGCCGGATGAAAAACTGTTTTTT.

V is TRBV2 and J is TRBJ2-3; 9 bases agree with TRBD2. Germline-derived CDR1 and CDR2 are SNHLY and FYNNEI. V lost 4 bases and J lost 1; bases outside the gene matches: 9. This CDR3 has 17 amino acids. CDR3 amino acids: CASSGSAGGRGTDTQYF. In DNA, the CDR3 is TGTGCCAGCAGTGGGTCCGCGGGGGGGCGTGGCACAGATACGCAGTATTTT.

This chain links TRBV2 with TRBJ2-7, with D maybe TRBD1 (6 bases). The V gene lost 6 bases and the J gene lost 0 bases, with 12 bases spanning the gap. The length of the CDR3 is 14 residues. Germline V gene data show CDR1 as SNHLY and CDR2 as FYNNEI. As DNA, the CDR3 is TGTGCCAGCAGATCAAACAGGGACTCCTACGAGCAGTACTTC. Translated, it gives CASRSNRDSYEQYF.

The chain couples TRBV15 to TRBJ2-1; no clear D gene. The germline V gene encodes CDR1 LNHNV and CDR2 YYDKDF (reference sequence). V lost 7 bases and J lost 4, with 8 bases in between. CDR3 length: 12 amino acids. CDR3 bases: TGTGCCACCACCAGCTATTACAATGAGCAGTTCTTC. As protein: CATTSYYNEQFF.

This chain connects TRBV2 to TRBJ1-4, with 10 bases matching TRBD1. The V and J ends lost 7 bases and 4 bases, in that order; junction bases with no gene match: 3. CDR3 length: 14 amino acids. Per the germline V gene, CDR1 is SNHLY and CDR2 is FYNNEI. CDR3 in amino acids: CASKDRGFNEKLFF. CDR3 sequence (DNA): TGTGCCAGCAAGGACAGGGGGTTTAATGAAAAACTGTTTTTT. Complete variable domain (other parts from reference TRBV2 and TRBJ1-4): EPEVTQTPSHQVTQMGQEVILRCVPISNHLYFYWYRQILGQKVEFLVSFYNNEISEKSEIFDDQFSVERPDGSNFTLKIRSTKLEDSAMYFCASKDRGFNEKLFFGSGTQLSVL.

The gene calls are TRBV7-8 and TRBJ1-5, with D perhaps matching TRBD1 (5 bases). The CDR3 sequence is 16 residues long. Trimming shortened V by 1 base and J by 4 bases, and 14 bases separated the two germline ends. The germline CDR1 and CDR2 sequences are SGHVS and FQNEAQ. CDR3 DNA sequence: TGTGCCAGCAGCTTAGGGGGCAGGGTTCGGAATCAGCCCCAGCATTTT. Residues: CASSLGGRVRNQPQHF.

The V call is TRBV4-1, the J call TRBJ1-1; D might be TRBD1 (5 bases). The CDR3 has 16 amino acids. Germline V CDR1 and CDR2: MGHRA, YSYEKL. V gave up 3 bases and J gave up 4 bases, with 18 bases separating them. The CDR3 is CASSQWEGTKGTEAFF. DNA for the CDR3: TGCGCCAGCAGCCAGTGGGAGGGGACCAAGGGCACTGAAGCTTTCTTT.

CDR3 nucleotides: TGTGCCCTACAGAGGGGGTGGGATCAGCCCCAGCATTTT. Translation: CALQRGWDQPQHF. The gene calls are TRBV7-9 and TRBJ1-5, with D perhaps matching TRBD1 (6 bases). Per the germline V gene, CDR1 is SEHNR and CDR2 is FQNEAQ (reference sequence). The CDR3 is made up of 13 amino acids. V lost 11 bases and J 5 bases, leaving 16 bases between the germline ends.

This rearrangement joins TRBV2 to TRBJ1-5; D unresolved. The CDR3 spans 13 residues. From germline, CDR1 is SNHLY and CDR2 FYNNEI. V was shortened by 9 bases and J by 7 bases, with 16 bases between the two germline ends. In nucleotides, the CDR3 is TGTGCCAGTTCCTTAATCGGGGTGCAGCCCCAGCATTTT. This gives the protein CASSLIGVQPQHF.

The V gene is TRBV13, the J gene TRBJ1-2, with D perhaps TRBD1 (5 bases). The CDR3 consists of 17 residues. Germline V CDR1 and CDR2: PRHDT, FYEKMQ (reference sequence). V was cut by 0 bases and J by 4 bases, with 18 bases left in between. The DNA for the CDR3 is TGTGCCAGCAGCTTAGGGGCCCGACAGCAAAGAGGCTATGGCTACACCTTC. It is translated as CASSLGARQQRGYGYTF.

This rearrangement joins TRBV11-2 to TRBJ2-1, with TRBD2 matching 12 bases. V was clipped by 5 bases and J by 4 bases; unmatched bases: 6. Germline V gene lookup returns CDR1 SGHAT and CDR2 FQNNGV. The CDR3 spans 16 residues. The CDR3 spells CASSRTSGNQYNEQFF. The CDR3 bases are TGTGCCAGCAGCCGGACTAGCGGGAACCAATACAATGAGCAGTTCTTC.

This CDR3 reads CASSSIRQGPFSGANVLTF. The CDR3, as DNA: TGTGCCAGCAGTTCGATTCGACAGGGGCCATTCTCTGGGGCCAACGTCCTGACTTTC. V usage is TRBV28 and J usage is TRBJ2-6; 8 bases align to TRBD1. Germline values: CDR1 MDHEN, CDR2 SYDVKM. The CDR3 is made up of 19 amino acids. The V and J ends lost 4 bases and 0 bases, in that order; junction bases with no gene match: 11.

The V call is TRBV5-6, the J call TRBJ2-7; 11 nucleotides match TRBD2. The CDR3 is made up of 15 amino acids. Germline loops: CDR1 SGHDT, CDR2 YYEEEE. V lost 3 bases to trimming and J lost 4 bases; unmatched junction nucleotides: 6. CDR3: CASSWGTSGGYEQYF. The CDR3, as DNA: TGTGCCAGCAGCTGGGGGACTAGCGGTGGGTACGAGCAGTACTTC.

The chain couples TRBV28 to TRBJ2-7; tentatively, D is TRBD1 (6 bases). Germline V CDR1 and CDR2: MDHEN, SYDVKM. This CDR3 is 15 amino acids long. Trimming removed 5 bases at V and 3 bases at J, with 17 bases between. The CDR3 region has the DNA TGTGCCAGCAGTGGAACAGGGAACTACTTCTACGAGCAGTACTTC. Translation gives CASSGTGNYFYEQYF.

The rearrangement joins TRBV2 to TRBJ2-3, with 10 bases that match TRBD2. The germline CDR1 and CDR2 sequences are SNHLY and FYNNEI. V lost 7 bases and J lost 0; bases outside the gene matches: 7. CDR3 length equals 16 residues. The CDR3, as DNA: TGTGCCAGCACTCTAGCGGGGGACCCTAGCACAGATACGCAGTATTTT. As protein: CASTLAGDPSTDTQYF.